This passage covers 15 T cell receptor beta chains from one sample sequenced in a study of blood T cell repertoires in COVID-19. Produced via immunoSEQ multiplex PCR; TCRdb's table is partial and in-frame only. The data hold 250,000 to 400,000 clones, with 75% to 90% observed a single time. Sample: peripheral blood. Source of these receptors: a young woman with COVID-19, enrolled during active disease.

This sequence joins TRBV25-1 and TRBJ2-5; 7 bases fit TRBD1. Trimming at V came to 8 bases and at J to 2 bases, leaving 5 bases not matched to a gene. This CDR3 comprises 13 residues. Germline assignment: CDR1 MGHDK and CDR2 SYGVNS. CDR3 loop: CASSKGQQETQYF. The CDR3 DNA is TGTGCCAGCTCGAAGGGACAGCAAGAGACCCAGTACTTC.

This chain links TRBV5-8 with TRBJ1-5; no clear D gene. The CDR3 loop spans 12 amino acids. The V end was cut by 3 bases, the J end by 8 bases, with 9 bases between. Germline lookup yields CDR1 SGHTS and CDR2 YDEGEE. Here the CDR3 reads CASSSYLEPQHF. For the CDR3, the DNA is TGTGCCAGCAGCTCCTATTTAGAGCCCCAGCATTTT.

With regard to this clone: The junction and the germline gene differ at one end; a read error may be behind it. This chain joins TRBV18 and TRBJ2-6, with 9 nucleotides matching TRBD1. Germline assignment: CDR1 KGHSH and CDR2 LQKENI. This CDR3 comprises 20 residues. The CDR3 sequence is CASSRTPGGQGPSWANVLTF. CDR3 DNA: TGTGCCAGCTCACGTACACCAGGGGGACAGGGCCCCTCTTGGGCCAACGTCCTGACTTTC.

This sequence joins TRBV10-2 and TRBJ2-1; the match to TRBD2 covers 9 bases. CDR1 and CDR2 from the germline V gene are WSHSY and SAAADI. The CDR3 spans 16 residues. With 5 bases clipped from V and 4 bases from J, the junction kept 9 bases outside the gene matches. For the CDR3, the DNA is TGCGCCAGCAGTCTGACCCTAGCGGGGCTATACAATGAGCAGTTCTTC. Translation: CASSLTLAGLYNEQFF.

The V gene is TRBV7-8, the J gene TRBJ2-1; 13 nucleotides align to TRBD2. The CDR3 is 19 amino acids. With 6 bases clipped from V and 7 bases from J, the junction kept 18 bases outside the gene matches. Per germline, CDR1 SGHVS and CDR2 FQNEAQ. DNA for the CDR3: TGTGCCAGCAGTGATCGACGACTAGCGGGAGGCCCTGAGCGGAATGAGCAGTTCTTC. Its translation is CASSDRRLAGGPERNEQFF.

The chain recombines TRBV5-8 with TRBJ2-3; 14 bases are a match to TRBD2. Germline V gene sequence: CDR1 SGHTS, CDR2 YDEGEE. The length of the CDR3 is 17 residues. The trim removed 1 base at V and 1 base at J, leaving 2 bases unmatched. The CDR3 here is CASSLRGLAGGTDTQYF. CDR3 coding DNA: TGTGCCAGCAGCTTGCGGGGACTAGCGGGGGGCACAGATACGCAGTATTTT.

This chain joins TRBV6-1 and TRBJ2-3, with a possible D match to TRBD2 (6 bases). The CDR3 is 15 residues long. Trimming took off 3 bases at V and 6 bases at J, with 16 bases between the two ends. Germline V CDR1 and CDR2: MNHNS, SASEGT. The CDR3 nucleotides read TGTGCCAGCAGTGATGTCGGGAGCACGTTGGATACGCAGTATTTT. Translating it yields CASSDVGSTLDTQYF.

This chain uses TRBV3-1 (or the pseudogene TRBV3-2) with TRBJ2-1; D may be TRBD2 (5 bases). V shed 1 base and J shed 7 bases, with 11 bases lying between them. Germline CDR1 and CDR2: LGHDT and YNNKEL (reference sequence). This CDR3 region has 14 residues. The CDR3 coding sequence is TGTGCCAGCAGCCAAGGGAGAGGGATAAATGAGCAGTTCTTC. Translating gives CASSQGRGINEQFF.

This clone was counted only a few times. The V gene is TRBV5-1, the J gene TRBJ1-3, with 7 positions matching TRBD1. V shed 4 bases, J shed 0 bases, and the junction held 7 bases outside the gene matches. Looked up from germline, CDR1 is SGHRS and CDR2 is YFSETQ. The CDR3 runs 16 residues. CDR3 DNA: TGCGCCAGCAGCCAAGGGACAGATCCCTCTGGAAACACCATATATTTT. Encoded protein: CASSQGTDPSGNTIYF.

V gene TRBV3-1 (or the pseudogene TRBV3-2) combines with J gene TRBJ2-7; 10 bases are a match to TRBD1. Trimming cost V 4 bases and J 2 bases; bases outside gene matches: 2. CDR3 length: 14 amino acids. Germline V lookup: CDR1 LGHDT, CDR2 YNNKEL (reference sequence). CDR3 amino acids: CASSRTGGTYEQYF. The CDR3 nucleotides are TGTGCCAGCAGCCGGACAGGGGGGACCTACGAGCAGTACTTC.

This clone was seen a single time. This sequence joins TRBV11-2 and TRBJ2-2, with 8 bases that match TRBD1. CDR1 SGHAT and CDR2 FQNNGV come from the germline V gene. Trimming at V came to 6 bases and at J to 3 bases, leaving 9 bases not matched to a gene. The CDR3 runs to 16 residues. CDR3 residues: CASRLPGGGDTGELFF. CDR3 DNA sequence: TGTGCCAGCAGACTCCCAGGGGGCGGCGACACCGGGGAGCTGTTTTTT.

This chain links TRBV25-1 with TRBJ2-7, with 9 bases lining up with TRBD1. J gave up 5 bases and V 4 bases, and 9 bases lay outside the gene matches. Germline V gene data show CDR1 as MGHDK and CDR2 as SYGVNS. The CDR3 extends over 15 amino acids. The CDR3 here is CASSAAGQGSHEQYF. The CDR3 nucleotides are TGTGCCAGCAGTGCTGCGGGACAGGGATCCCACGAGCAGTACTTC.

The V gene is TRBV5-1, the J gene TRBJ1-1; perhaps TRBD1 as D (5 bases). Per germline, CDR1 SGHRS and CDR2 YFSETQ. The CDR3 spans 15 residues. Deletions cut 2 bases from V and 3 bases from J, with 14 bases between. CDR3 loop: CASSFTGRGDTEAFF. The CDR3 bases are TGCGCCAGCAGCTTCACGGGGCGCGGGGACACTGAAGCTTTCTTT.

This clone was counted once. The chain is built from TRBV27 and TRBJ2-7, with a weak D call TRBD1 (5 bases). CDR1 and CDR2 from the germline V gene are MNHEY and SMNVEV (reference sequence). The V and J ends lost 2 bases and 2 bases respectively, with 13 bases between them. CDR3 length equals 15 residues. CDR3: CASSLGAEPTYEQYF. The DNA for the CDR3 is TGTGCCAGCAGTTTAGGGGCAGAGCCAACCTACGAGCAGTACTTC.

This clone was counted a single time. CDR3 DNA: TGTGCCAGCAGTCCGATCGTAGGGGCGGCAAGCTCCTACAATGAGCAGTTCTTC. Protein product: CASSPIVGAASSYNEQFF. The rearrangement links TRBV28 to TRBJ2-1; possible D gene TRBD1, 5 bases. V was trimmed by 5 bases and J by 0 bases, leaving 20 bases between them. The length of the CDR3 is 18 residues. CDR1 and CDR2 (germline): MDHEN, SYDVKM.